Detailed here is one T cell receptor beta chain. One end of the junction does not line up with germline, which may come from a read error. This record belongs to a study of tumor and adjacent non-tumor tissue in lung cancer. A modified ARM-PCR protocol with three rounds of nested PCR amplified TCRbeta. Using its own MiXCR run on the multiplex PCR reads, TCRdb lists one record per CDR3 protein. The sample carries more than 35,000 distinct CDR3 sequences, around 62% recorded once. RNA was extracted from bulk tissue without any cell sorting. More than 3 cm separated this lung sample from the edge of the tumor. Sequencing was performed on distant non-tumor lung tissue. This TCR derives from a woman in her 40s with non-small cell lung cancer.

The CDR3 coding sequence is TGCGGTGCTCCGCGCACTAGCGGCCCCGAAGATTTC. Residues: CGAPRTSGPEDF. The chain has TRBV20-1 and TRBJ2-7; TRBD2 matches at 8 bases. The CDR3 length is 12 residues. Germline values: CDR1 DFQATT, CDR2 SNEGSKA (reference sequence).